This is a list of T cell receptor beta chains from one sample in a study of control samples from healthy donors and cancer patients. The table came from immunoSEQ multiplex PCR; TCRdb's copy has only in-frame clones and leaves some out. Among 120,000 or so clones listed, roughly 91% were seen once. Sequencing used blood. The receptors were sampled from a man aged 35-49 years in good health. CDR3s include the opening cysteine and the closing phenylalanine or tryptophan. Fields, in order: clone size, J gene, D gene, V gene, CDR3 DNA, CDR3 protein. The D gene is left open where the match is weak. Not all rows give a size; the values are once, few, many and, for expanded clones, a class.

clone_size: NA
j_call: TRBJ2-5
d_call: TRBD2
v_call: TRBV25-1
cdr3_nt: TGTGCCAGCAGTGAATTGTACGGGGGGGGAGAGACCCAGTACTTC
cdr3_aa: CASSELYGGGETQYF

clone_size: few
j_call: TRBJ2-1
d_call: NA
v_call: TRBV3-1/TRBV3-2
cdr3_nt: TGTGCCAGCAGCTCGGGATCCAATGAGCAGTTCTTC
cdr3_aa: CASSSGSNEQFF

clone_size: NA
j_call: TRBJ2-5
d_call: TRBD1
v_call: TRBV25-1
cdr3_nt: TGTGCCAGCAGTGAGGGACAGGGACCTCGAGAGACCCAGTACTTC
cdr3_aa: CASSEGQGPRETQYF

clone_size: NA
j_call: TRBJ1-4
d_call: TRBD1
v_call: TRBV7-9
cdr3_nt: TGTGCCAGCAGCTTCCGACAGGGCGGGGAAAAACTGTTTTTT
cdr3_aa: CASSFRQGGEKLFF

clone_size: NA
j_call: TRBJ2-5
d_call: NA
v_call: TRBV24-1
cdr3_nt: TGTGCCACCAGTGATTTGCCCGGGTTTGAGACCCAGTACTTC
cdr3_aa: CATSDLPGFETQYF

clone_size: NA
j_call: TRBJ2-7
d_call: NA
v_call: TRBV5-1
cdr3_nt: TGCGCCAGCAGCTTGGGTCCAGGGTTCAGCTACGAGCAGTACTTC
cdr3_aa: CASSLGPGFSYEQYF

clone_size: NA
j_call: TRBJ2-2
d_call: TRBD1
v_call: TRBV27
cdr3_nt: TGTGCCAGCAAAGCCTCCGGGACAGTGGCCGGGGAGCTGTTTTTT
cdr3_aa: CASKASGTVAGELFF

clone_size: NA
j_call: TRBJ2-2
d_call: NA
v_call: TRBV12-3/TRBV12-4
cdr3_nt: TGTGCCAGCAGCTGGGGCCGAACCGGGGAGCTGTTTTTT
cdr3_aa: CASSWGRTGELFF

clone_size: NA
j_call: TRBJ2-7
d_call: NA
v_call: TRBV20-1
cdr3_nt: TGCAGTGCTAGTCTCGTTTCTGGCTCCGGGGCCGGTTCATTTGGGGAGCAGTACTTC
cdr3_aa: CSASLVSGSGAGSFGEQYF

clone_size: NA
j_call: TRBJ1-1
d_call: NA
v_call: TRBV6-5
cdr3_nt: TGTGCCAGCAGTTACGGGAGCACTGAAGCTTTCTTT
cdr3_aa: CASSYGSTEAFF

clone_size: NA
j_call: TRBJ2-5
d_call: TRBD2
v_call: TRBV6-2/TRBV6-3
cdr3_nt: TGTGCCAGCAGTTACGGGGGGGTCCAAGAGACCCAGTACTTC
cdr3_aa: CASSYGGVQETQYF

clone_size: NA
j_call: TRBJ2-3
d_call: NA
v_call: TRBV11-2
cdr3_nt: TGTGCCAGCAGCCCGGACGCCAGGGGAAGGGGAACAGATACGCAGTATTTT
cdr3_aa: CASSPDARGRGTDTQYF

clone_size: NA
j_call: TRBJ1-2
d_call: NA
v_call: TRBV4-1
cdr3_nt: TGCGCCAGCAGCCTAACAGGGAGATCAGGGGACTATGGCTACACCTTC
cdr3_aa: CASSLTGRSGDYGYTF

clone_size: NA
j_call: TRBJ1-4
d_call: NA
v_call: TRBV27
cdr3_nt: TGTGCCAGCAGTCCCGGGGACTTTGCAACTAATGAAAAACTGTTTTTT
cdr3_aa: CASSPGDFATNEKLFF

clone_size: NA
j_call: TRBJ2-1
d_call: NA
v_call: TRBV7-3
cdr3_nt: TGTGCCAGCAGCTTAAGAGGGGAGGTCCCCTACAATGAGCAGTTCTTC
cdr3_aa: CASSLRGEVPYNEQFF

clone_size: NA
j_call: TRBJ2-3
d_call: TRBD2
v_call: TRBV5-1
cdr3_nt: TGCGCCAGCAGCTTGGCGCTAGCGGGGGACCCCACAGATACGCAGTATTTT
cdr3_aa: CASSLALAGDPTDTQYF

clone_size: NA
j_call: TRBJ1-6
d_call: NA
v_call: TRBV21-1
cdr3_nt: TGTGCCAGCAGCAAACCCCCGGGGGGTTGCTCCTATAATTCACCCCTCCACTTT
cdr3_aa: CASSKPPGGCSYNSPLHF

clone_size: NA
j_call: TRBJ2-1
d_call: NA
v_call: TRBV6-5
cdr3_nt: TGTGCCAGCAGTTACCGCGGAATGGGATACAATGAGCAGTTCTTC
cdr3_aa: CASSYRGMGYNEQFF

clone_size: NA
j_call: TRBJ2-2
d_call: NA
v_call: TRBV11-3
cdr3_nt: TGTGCCAGCAGCTTAGGGAGGGTCAGCGGGGAGCTGTTTTTT
cdr3_aa: CASSLGRVSGELFF

clone_size: NA
j_call: TRBJ2-6
d_call: NA
v_call: TRBV6-2/TRBV6-3
cdr3_nt: TGTGCCAGCAGTTACTCCGTTCCCGGCTCTGGGGCCAACGTCCTGACTTTC
cdr3_aa: CASSYSVPGSGANVLTF

clone_size: NA
j_call: TRBJ2-5
d_call: NA
v_call: TRBV11-1
cdr3_nt: TGTGCCAGCAGGGATTACCCCCGGGGGCTCGGGGAGACCCAGTACTTC
cdr3_aa: CASRDYPRGLGETQYF

clone_size: NA
j_call: TRBJ2-3
d_call: NA
v_call: TRBV5-1
cdr3_nt: TGCGCCAGCAGCTTGAGTCTAAGCACAGATACGCAGTATTTT
cdr3_aa: CASSLSLSTDTQYF

clone_size: NA
j_call: TRBJ1-6
d_call: NA
v_call: TRBV21-1
cdr3_nt: TGTGCCAGCAGCTTTATAATAGCTACAATACATCATAATTCACCCCTCCACTTT
cdr3_aa: CASSFIIATIHHNSPLHF

clone_size: NA
j_call: TRBJ2-2
d_call: NA
v_call: TRBV7-2
cdr3_nt: TGTGCCAGCAGTTTCGGAGCCGGGGAGCTGTTTTTT
cdr3_aa: CASSFGAGELFF

clone_size: NA
j_call: TRBJ2-1
d_call: NA
v_call: TRBV7-3
cdr3_nt: TGTGCCAGCAGCCCACAGGGTCAGGGATACAATGAGCAGTTCTTC
cdr3_aa: CASSPQGQGYNEQFF

clone_size: NA
j_call: TRBJ2-3
d_call: NA
v_call: TRBV5-1
cdr3_nt: TGCGCCAGCAGCTTGGGTGACAGCACAGATACGCAGTATTTT
cdr3_aa: CASSLGDSTDTQYF

clone_size: few
j_call: TRBJ2-7
d_call: NA
v_call: TRBV25-1
cdr3_nt: TGTGCCAGCAGTGCTGGACAACCCTACGAGCAGTACTTC
cdr3_aa: CASSAGQPYEQYF

clone_size: NA
j_call: TRBJ1-5
d_call: NA
v_call: TRBV5-6
cdr3_nt: TGTGTCAGCAGCTTGGAGGACCAGCCCCAGCATTTT
cdr3_aa: CVSSLEDQPQHF

clone_size: once
j_call: TRBJ2-7
d_call: NA
v_call: TRBV7-2
cdr3_nt: TGTGCCAGCAGCGATCGGACGAACGAGCAGTACTTC
cdr3_aa: CASSDRTNEQYF

clone_size: NA
j_call: TRBJ1-2
d_call: TRBD1
v_call: TRBV7-2
cdr3_nt: TGTGCCAGCAGCCCGGCCCCGACAGGGATAAACTATGGCTACACCTTC
cdr3_aa: CASSPAPTGINYGYTF

clone_size: NA
j_call: TRBJ1-1
d_call: NA
v_call: TRBV28
cdr3_nt: TGTGCCAGCAGTTTACTCGGGGTAACTGAAGCTTTCTTT
cdr3_aa: CASSLLGVTEAFF